The T cell receptor beta chain under discussion was sequenced for a study of cytomegalovirus exposure and HLA in healthy donors. As for the study in general: An early release of data contained 75 million to 90 million unique TCRs, which came from HLA-typed donors.

The PCR contained 60 Vbeta and 13 Jbeta primers. TCRdb's copy holds only in-frame clones and misses some; the assay was immunoSEQ multiplex PCR. This table holds over 150,000 clones, roughly 72% found once. Of note for this clone: Its antigen is not known.

At collection, donors were nominally healthy, but unrecorded immune exposures were probable. Findings of the study overall: Donors belonging to an Asian-associated ancestry cluster reportedly showed fewer N-insertions in productive TCRs than the approximately 700-donor mean, according to what a later analysis found. HLA restriction was apparent for most CMV-associated TCR beta chains in a later analysis.

CDR1 and CDR2 from the germline V gene are SGHRS and YFSETQ. The CDR3 has 16 amino acids. After removal of 0 bases from V and 3 bases from J, the junction contained 5 bases not matched to a gene. The receptor's source is a man younger than 45 in good health and CMV-seronegative. This chain links TRBV5-1 with TRBJ2-7, with 11 bases lining up with TRBD1. The sample comprised PBMCs. CDR3 coding DNA: TGCGCCAGCAGCTTGGGGGGGACAGGGGGGGACTACGAGCAGTACTTC. Its translation: CASSLGGTGGDYEQYF.